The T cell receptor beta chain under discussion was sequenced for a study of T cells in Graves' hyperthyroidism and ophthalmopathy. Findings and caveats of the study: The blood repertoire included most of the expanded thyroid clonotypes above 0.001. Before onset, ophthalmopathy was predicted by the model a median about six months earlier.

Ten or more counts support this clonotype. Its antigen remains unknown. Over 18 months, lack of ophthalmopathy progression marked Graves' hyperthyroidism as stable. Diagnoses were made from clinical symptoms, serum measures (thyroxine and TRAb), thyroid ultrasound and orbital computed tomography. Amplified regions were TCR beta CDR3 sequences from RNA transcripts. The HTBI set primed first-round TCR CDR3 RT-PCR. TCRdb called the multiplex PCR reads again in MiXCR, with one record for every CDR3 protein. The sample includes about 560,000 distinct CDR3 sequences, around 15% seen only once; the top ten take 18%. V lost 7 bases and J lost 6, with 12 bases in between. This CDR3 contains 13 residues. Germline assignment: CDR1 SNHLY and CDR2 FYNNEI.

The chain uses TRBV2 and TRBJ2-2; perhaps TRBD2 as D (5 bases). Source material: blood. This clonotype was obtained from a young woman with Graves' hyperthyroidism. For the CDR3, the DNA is TGTGCCAGCACCGAGCGGCTAGCCGGGGAGCTGTTTTTT. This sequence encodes CASTERLAGELFF.